Listed here is a single TCR beta chain. The data belong to a study of OX40 agonist ivuxolimab in advanced cancers. Across the study: Three patients showed partial responses: one hepatocellular carcinoma and two cutaneous melanoma cases.

The V gene's germline CDR1 is SGHAT and CDR2 FQDESV (reference sequence). The CDR3 is 15 amino acids. Trimming pared 0 bases from V and 3 bases from J, leaving 12 bases between. Data came from immunoSEQ multiplex PCR; TCRdb stores just in-frame clones and leaves some out. Of some 64,000 clones in the sample, nearly 90% were seen once. The specimen was CD4+ or CD8+ T cells sorted from blood, collected in a trial of the OX40 agonist ivuxolimab. This sequence was found in an adult with an advanced solid tumor such as melanoma, head and neck, liver or kidney cancer. The genes are TRBV11-1 and TRBJ2-7; D perhaps matches TRBD2 (6 bases). The CDR3 DNA is TGTGCCAGCAGCTTAGCAGGCGGGAAACACTACGAGCAGTACTTC. Translated, it gives CASSLAGGKHYEQYF.